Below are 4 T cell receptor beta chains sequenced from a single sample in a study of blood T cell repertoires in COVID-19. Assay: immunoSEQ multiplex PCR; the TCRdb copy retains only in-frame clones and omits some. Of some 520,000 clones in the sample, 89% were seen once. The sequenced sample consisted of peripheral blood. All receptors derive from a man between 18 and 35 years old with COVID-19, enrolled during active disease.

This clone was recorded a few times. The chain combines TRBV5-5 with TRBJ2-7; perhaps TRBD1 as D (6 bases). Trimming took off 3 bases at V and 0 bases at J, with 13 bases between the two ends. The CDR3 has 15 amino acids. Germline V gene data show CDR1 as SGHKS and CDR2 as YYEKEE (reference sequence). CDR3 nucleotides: TGTGCCAGCAGCTCTCCGGGACACCTCTCCTACGAGCAGTACTTC. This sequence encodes CASSSPGHLSYEQYF.

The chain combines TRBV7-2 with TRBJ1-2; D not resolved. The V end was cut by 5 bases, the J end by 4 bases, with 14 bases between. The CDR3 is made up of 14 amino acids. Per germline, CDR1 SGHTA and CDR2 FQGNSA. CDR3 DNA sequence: TGTGCCAGCAGCCCGGACGGGAATGCCTATGGCTACACCTTC. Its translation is CASSPDGNAYGYTF.

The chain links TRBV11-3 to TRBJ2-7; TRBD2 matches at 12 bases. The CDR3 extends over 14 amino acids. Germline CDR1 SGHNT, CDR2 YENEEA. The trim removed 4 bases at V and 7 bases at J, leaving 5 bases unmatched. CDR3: CASSSGLAGYEQYF. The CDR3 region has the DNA TGTGCCAGCAGCTCCGGACTAGCGGGATATGAGCAGTACTTC.

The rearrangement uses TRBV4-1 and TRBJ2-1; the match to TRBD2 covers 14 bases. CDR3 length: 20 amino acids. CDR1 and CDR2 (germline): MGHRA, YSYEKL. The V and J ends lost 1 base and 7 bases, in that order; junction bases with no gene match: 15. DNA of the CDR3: TGCGCCAGCAGCCAAGCCGGGACTAGCGGGAGATTGGATTCGAGGAATGAGCAGTTCTTC. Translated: CASSQAGTSGRLDSRNEQFF.